This T cell receptor (beta chain) derives from a study of blood T cell repertoires in COVID-19. Across the study: Nucleic acid was either cDNA or gDNA, and it came from T cells, B-cell-depleted T cells, or PBMCs.

In the source study's methods: Amplified reference gene primers provided the basis for estimating nucleated cell counts. The protocol was immunoSEQ multiplex PCR, while the TCRdb copy is restricted to in-frame clones and leaves out a portion. V and J calls and clone size are given by that table; D and trimming were obtained from the DNA. The sample includes about 260,000 clones, more than 80% seen only once; the top ten take approximately 4%. CDR3 length: 15 amino acids. V shed 2 bases, J shed 10 bases, and the junction held 9 bases outside the gene matches. Per germline, CDR1 SGHAT and CDR2 FQNNGV. The chain has TRBV11-2 and TRBJ2-3, with 10 bases lining up with TRBD2. The TCR was taken from a woman aged 40-49 years with acute or convalescent COVID-19. The sequenced sample was peripheral blood. The chain's CDR3 is CASSLIAGGQSAQYF. Here the CDR3 DNA reads TGTGCCAGCAGCTTAATAGCGGGGGGCCAGTCGGCGCAGTATTTT.